A selection of T cell receptor beta chains follows, all from one sample in a study of T cells in Graves' hyperthyroidism and ophthalmopathy. TCRdb reprocessed the multiplex PCR reads with MiXCR, giving one entry per CDR3 protein. The data show about 560,000 distinct CDR3 sequences, with 12% to 15% seen just once and more than 11% held by the top ten. The sample consisted of blood. The receptors were sampled from a woman aged 40 to 50 with Graves' hyperthyroidism. Each CDR3 is given with its conserved first and last residue. D genes are given only for firm matches. Clone size is stated in some rows and not others, as once, few, many or a class when expanded.

>NA|TRBD2|TRBJ2-7|TRBV3-1
TGTGCCAGCAGCCAAGCAACGGGAGGAGGCTCCTACGAGCAGTACTTC
CASSQATGGGSYEQYF
>many|NA|TRBJ2-3|TRBV5-1
TGCGCCAGCAAAGGCGGGACAAGCACAGATACGCAGTATTTT
CASKGGTSTDTQYF
>once|NA|TRBJ1-1|TRBV29-1
TGCAGCGTTGAAAAACGGGGGAGCAGGGCCAATTGGAACACTGAAGCTTTCTTT
CSVEKRGSRANWNTEAFF
>few|NA|TRBJ2-2|TRBV30
TGTGCCTGGACAAGGGGACCGAACACCGGGGAGCTGTTTTTT
CAWTRGPNTGELFF
>many|NA|TRBJ1-1|TRBV10-3
TGTGCCATCAGTGTCGAGGAGGGGGGTGAAGCTTTCTTT
CAISVEEGGEAFF
>NA|TRBD2|TRBJ2-1|TRBV7-3
TGTGCCAGCAGCTTAACCGGGGCTAGCGGGAGGGAAGAGCAGTTCTTC
CASSLTGASGREEQFF
>many|NA|TRBJ1-1|TRBV2
TGTGCCAGCAGTGTGGCAGGGGTGGACACTGAAGCTTTCTTT
CASSVAGVDTEAFF
>NA|TRBD1|TRBJ2-2|TRBV6-1
TGTGCCAGCACCCCCACTATCGGACAGGGAACGGTGACCGGGGAGCTGTTTTTT
CASTPTIGQGTVTGELFF
>NA|NA|TRBJ1-1|TRBV10-3
TGTGCCATCAGTGATGTGAGGGGGAACACTGAAGCTTTCTTT
CAISDVRGNTEAFF
>many|TRBD2|TRBJ2-1|TRBV5-4
TGTGCCAGCACGTGGGAGCGGGGTAACAATGAGCAGTTCTTC
CASTWERGNNEQFF
>NA|NA|TRBJ1-5|TRBV12-3/TRBV12-4
TGTGCCAGCAGCCGGGACGACGGCAATCAGCCCCAGCATTTT
CASSRDDGNQPQHF
>many|NA|TRBJ2-1|TRBV29-1
TGCAGCGTTCCGTGGTTTTCCAATGAGCAGTTCTTC
CSVPWFSNEQFF
>few|NA|TRBJ2-4|TRBV12-3/TRBV12-4
TGTGCCAGCAGTTCTGCGCTCCAACTAGCCAAAAACATTCAGTACTTC
CASSSALQLAKNIQYF
>NA|TRBD2|TRBJ2-5|TRBV5-6
TGTGCCAGCAGCTTTAGCGGGGACTACCAAGAGACCCAGTACTTC
CASSFSGDYQETQYF
>many|TRBD2|TRBJ2-1|TRBV28
TGTGCCAGCGCGAAAGGACTAGCGGGGAATGAGCAGTTCTTC
CASAKGLAGNEQFF
>many|TRBD1|TRBJ1-5|TRBV6-2/TRBV6-3
TGTGCCAGCAGACGACAGGGGACCAATCAGCCCCAGCATTTT
CASRRQGTNQPQHF
>many|TRBD1|TRBJ1-1|TRBV27
TGTGCCAGCAGTCAGGGACAGGTAATGAACACTGAAGCTTTCTTT
CASSQGQVMNTEAFF
>NA|NA|TRBJ1-2|TRBV2
TGTGCCAGCAGCGCCACAGGGAATGGCTACACCTTC
CASSATGNGYTF
>many|NA|TRBJ2-5|TRBV3-1
TGTGCCAGCAGCCACGAGTTCCGGCCCCAGTACTTC
CASSHEFRPQYF
>few|NA|TRBJ1-1|TRBV20-1
TGCAGTGCTAGAAGGTGGGGGAACACTGAAGCTTTCTTT
CSARRWGNTEAFF
>many|TRBD2|TRBJ2-2|TRBV11-2
TGTGCCACCACGGGACTAGCGCGGACCGGGGAGCTGTTTTTT
CATTGLARTGELFF
>NA|NA|TRBJ2-3|TRBV4-1
TGCGCCAGCAGCCAAGCCGAAGTCAGGTCAACAGATACGCAGTATTTT
CASSQAEVRSTDTQYF
>many|TRBD2|TRBJ2-3|TRBV27
TGTGCCAGCAGTTCCTTCTTTAGCGGGAGGGCCCTCACAGATACGCAGTATTTT
CASSSFFSGRALTDTQYF
>many|NA|TRBJ1-1|TRBV9
TGTGCCAGCAGCGTAGAACTGAACACTGAAGCTTTCTTT
CASSVELNTEAFF
>NA|TRBD1|TRBJ2-2|TRBV19
TGTGCCAGTAGTATTTCGACAGGGGACACCGGGGAGCTGTTTTTT
CASSISTGDTGELFF
>many|TRBD1|TRBJ2-7|TRBV7-2
TGTGCCAGCAGCTTATCTCAAGACAGGGGAACGGGGCAGTACTTC
CASSLSQDRGTGQYF
>many|NA|TRBJ2-7|TRBV7-9
TGTGCCAGCAGCCCACTGGGGCAGGCGACCTTCTACGAGCAGTACTTC
CASSPLGQATFYEQYF
>NA|NA|TRBJ1-1|TRBV7-8
TGTGCCAGCAGCGCGACGTCTAGCTTGAACACTGAAGCTTTCTTT
CASSATSSLNTEAFF
>many|NA|TRBJ1-5|TRBV3-1
TGTGCCAGCAGCCAAGGGGACTATCAGCCCCAGCATTTT
CASSQGDYQPQHF
>many|TRBD1|TRBJ2-1|TRBV5-1
TGCGCCAGCAGCTTGACGTACCGGACAGGGCCCTACAATGAGCAGTTCTTC
CASSLTYRTGPYNEQFF
>few|TRBD1|TRBJ1-1|TRBV2
TGTGCCAGCGGTGGGACAGAGAACACTGAAGCTTTCTTT
CASGGTENTEAFF
>many|TRBD2|TRBJ2-7|TRBV9
TGTGCCAGCAGCCCCGGACTAGCGGGAGGACTCGAGCAGTACTTC
CASSPGLAGGLEQYF
>NA|NA|TRBJ2-5|TRBV13
TGTGCCAGCAGCTTCTCTTTAGGCGGGCAAGAGACCCAGTACTTC
CASSFSLGGQETQYF
>many|NA|TRBJ1-1|TRBV30
TGTGCCTGGAGTGAGGGGCTGAACACTGAAGCTTTCTTT
CAWSEGLNTEAFF
>many|TRBD2|TRBJ2-7|TRBV30
TGTGCCTGGAGTGTACGGGGAGGGTCTGGAAAGCAGTACTTC
CAWSVRGGSGKQYF
>few|TRBD2|TRBJ2-5|TRBV11-3
TGTGCCAGCAGCTTAGAAGCGACTAGCTCGCAAGAGACCCAGTACTTC
CASSLEATSSQETQYF
>few|TRBD1|TRBJ2-5|TRBV4-1
TGCGCCAGCAGCCCCAGGGGGTCAGAGACCCAGTACTTC
CASSPRGSETQYF
>few|NA|TRBJ2-7|TRBV19
TGTGCCAGTAGTATAGAAGGGCGAGGACCGAACTACGAGCAGTACTTC
CASSIEGRGPNYEQYF
>NA|NA|TRBJ1-2|TRBV9
TGTGCCAGCAGCGTTACTGGACAGCGAGGCTACACCTTC
CASSVTGQRGYTF
>many|TRBD1|TRBJ1-4|TRBV5-1
TGCGCCAGCGAATCCGGGACAGGGATTGAAAAACTGTTTTTT
CASESGTGIEKLFF
>NA|NA|TRBJ2-7|TRBV4-1
TGCGCCAGCAGCCAAGACTTCTCTACCTACGAGCAGTACTTC
CASSQDFSTYEQYF
>many|NA|TRBJ1-1|TRBV5-1
TGCGCCAGCAGCTTCCGAGGGGAGGGCACTGAAGCTTTCTTT
CASSFRGEGTEAFF
>NA|NA|TRBJ1-6|TRBV20-1
TGCAGTGCTAAAACGTGGGAGAAAGGCGGGACTTCACCCCTCCACTTT
CSAKTWEKGGTSPLHF
>NA|TRBD2|TRBJ2-2|TRBV20-1
TGCAGTGCTAGAGATGGGCTAGCGGGAGGCCTATTCTCCGGGGAGCTGTTTTTT
CSARDGLAGGLFSGELFF
>many|TRBD2|TRBJ2-5|TRBV3-1
TGTGCCAGCAGCCAAACGACTAGCCGGGAGACCCAGTACTTC
CASSQTTSRETQYF
>many|NA|TRBJ2-3|TRBV5-1
TGCGCCAGCAGCCCGATGACGGCAGATACGCAGTATTTT
CASSPMTADTQYF
>many|TRBD2|TRBJ2-1|TRBV7-3
TGTGCCAGCAGCCCTACCCCGGGAGGGTCTTACAATGAGCAGTTCTTC
CASSPTPGGSYNEQFF
>NA|NA|TRBJ2-7|TRBV13
TGTGCCAGCAGCGTCACCGCGGGTAGTCTCTCCTACGAGCAGTACTTC
CASSVTAGSLSYEQYF
>many|NA|TRBJ1-2|TRBV6-2/TRBV6-3
TGTGCCAGCAGTTCCGGGGGCAACTATGGCTACACCTTC
CASSSGGNYGYTF
>many|NA|TRBJ2-7|TRBV13
TGTGCCAGCAGCTCGCGTCAGGACTCCGGGACACGCTCCTACGAGCAGTACTTC
CASSSRQDSGTRSYEQYF
>few|NA|TRBJ2-1|TRBV4-2
TGTGCCAGCAGCCAAGTACGCGGGGCTGAGCAGTTCTTC
CASSQVRGAEQFF
>many|NA|TRBJ1-5|TRBV30
TGTGCCTGGAGTGGGGGTAATAGCAATCAGCCCCAGCATTTT
CAWSGGNSNQPQHF